This entry lists 5 T cell receptor beta chains sequenced from one sample in a study of cytomegalovirus exposure and HLA in healthy donors. Vbeta (60) and Jbeta (13) primers were used in the PCR. Clones were read by immunoSEQ multiplex PCR, and TCRdb kept only the in-frame ones, dropping some. The sample has about 80,000 clones; approximately 62% are singletons. The sequenced sample was PBMCs. These receptors all stem from a male donor in good health and CMV-seropositive.

The V and J genes are TRBV28 and TRBJ2-1; 8 bases align to TRBD2. Germline V gene data show CDR1 as MDHEN and CDR2 as SYDVKM. J was trimmed by 7 bases and V by 2 bases; bases with no gene match: 10. The CDR3 extends over 16 amino acids. CDR3 loop: CASSLQAGGFLNEQFF. The CDR3 DNA reads TGTGCCAGCAGTTTACAGGCGGGAGGTTTTCTGAATGAGCAGTTCTTC.

This clone was observed a handful of times. CDR3 region: CASSDRSDIQYF. CDR3 bases: TGTGCCAGCAGTGACCGTAGCGACATTCAGTACTTC. The V and J genes are TRBV27 and TRBJ2-4; TRBD2 might be the D (5 bases). Germline V gene lookup returns CDR1 MNHEY and CDR2 SMNVEV (reference sequence). V shed 5 bases and J shed 8 bases, with 10 bases lying between them. The CDR3 runs 12 residues.

The V and J genes are TRBV9 and TRBJ1-2; 8 bases are shared with TRBD1. The CDR3 runs to 14 residues. The germline CDR1 and CDR2 sequences are SGDLS and YYNGEE. With V trimmed by 3 bases and J by 3 bases, 4 bases remained unmatched. The CDR3 DNA sequence: TGTGCCAGCAGCGCTCAGACAGGGGACTATGGCTACACCTTC. Translation gives CASSAQTGDYGYTF.

V is TRBV5-8 and J is TRBJ2-6; 11 positions agree with TRBD1. CDR1 and CDR2 (germline): SGHTS, YDEGEE. This CDR3 contains 19 residues. The V segment lost 0 bases and the J segment 4 bases; nucleotides outside the gene matches: 9. The CDR3 loop reads CASSLVAGTGGQGANVLTF. CDR3 sequence (DNA): TGTGCCAGCAGCTTGGTCGCCGGGACAGGGGGACAAGGGGCCAACGTCCTGACTTTC.

This clone turned up a few times. This chain connects TRBV15 to TRBJ2-7; TRBD1 aligns across 8 bases. The V gene end was trimmed by 5 bases and the J gene end by 2 bases; junction bases not matched to a gene: 8. The CDR3 is 15 residues long. The germline gives CDR1 LNHNV, CDR2 YYDKDF (reference sequence). CDR3 region: CATSQRDRPTYEQYF. The CDR3, as DNA: TGTGCCACCAGCCAACGGGACAGGCCTACCTACGAGCAGTACTTC.